This T cell receptor (beta chain) was profiled in a study of cytomegalovirus exposure and HLA in healthy donors. This clone showed up just a few times. The antigen is unknown. Study-level results: Subsequent analysis revealed that first-cohort TCR clusters tended to co-occur in the 130 or so validation repertoires.

Trimming took 0 bases from V and 4 from J, leaving 27 bases between them. The length of the CDR3 is 21 residues. Per germline, CDR1 LNHDA and CDR2 SQIVND (reference sequence). Generated by immunoSEQ multiplex PCR, the TCRdb table keeps only in-frame clones and is missing some. The data hold 70,000 to 75,000 clones, with roughly 93% observed a single time. Source material: PBMCs. The chain couples TRBV19 to TRBJ2-2; D is perhaps TRBD2 (6 bases). The clonotype originates from a woman younger than 30 in good health and CMV-seronegative. The DNA of the CDR3 is TGTGCCAGTAGTATAGATCTCATTCGTGGTGAGGCTAGCGTTGGCACCGGGGAGCTGTTTTTT. Translated, it gives CASSIDLIRGEASVGTGELFF.